The 30 T cell receptor beta chains given below trace back to one sample, sequenced in a study of early T cells in non-severe SARS-CoV-2 infection. Each CDR3 protein is one row after TCRdb ran MiXCR on the 5' RACE reads. The sample yields 62,000 or so distinct CDR3 sequences, approximately 9.2% seen once. This material consisted of whole blood, taken at baseline. The receptors come from an adult who was a healthcare worker with PCR-confirmed SARS-CoV-2 infection or an uninfected control (not recorded which).

This clonotype has ten or more counts. The CDR3 is CASSPLVHSSYGYTF. CDR3 DNA sequence: TGTGCCAGCAGCCCCCTGGTGCACAGCTCCTATGGCTACACCTTC. V and J are TRBV3-1 and TRBJ1-2, with D unclear. In germline, CDR1 is LGHDT, CDR2 YNNKEL (reference sequence). The CDR3 covers 15 residues. V was pared by 4 bases and J by 4 bases, with 16 bases between.

The rearrangement uses TRBV3-1 and TRBJ2-1; D possibly corresponds to TRBD1 (6 bases). Trimming removed 1 base at V and 10 bases at J, with 8 bases between. Germline loops: CDR1 LGHDT, CDR2 YNNKEL (reference sequence). This CDR3 has 12 amino acids. This chain's CDR3 is CASSQVGGEQFF. The CDR3 coding sequence is TGTGCCAGCAGCCAAGTTGGGGGCGAGCAGTTCTTC.

This clonotype turned up a few times. The chain couples TRBV7-9 to TRBJ2-5; 7 bases align to TRBD1. Germline V gene sequence: CDR1 SEHNR, CDR2 FQNEAQ (reference sequence). The CDR3 is 17 residues long. The V gene end was trimmed by 5 bases and the J gene end by 0 bases; junction bases not matched to a gene: 12. Here the CDR3 DNA reads TGTGCCAGCAGCCCTCAGGGCAGGGGGAAGTACCAAGAGACCCAGTACTTC. Its protein product is CASSPQGRGKYQETQYF.

This clonotype was counted a few times. The chain has TRBV10-3 and TRBJ2-7; D unresolved. The CDR3 has 15 amino acids. The germline V and J ends were trimmed by 4 bases and 2 bases, with 15 bases remaining between them. From germline, CDR1 is ENHRY and CDR2 SYGVKD. This CDR3 reads CAISGSASRPYEQYF. The CDR3 DNA follows: TGTGCCATCAGTGGATCGGCTAGTCGGCCCTACGAGCAGTACTTC.

This clonotype was picked up a small number of times. V and J are TRBV18 and TRBJ1-2; maybe TRBD1 (6 bases). The CDR3 length is 17 residues. The germline V and J ends were trimmed by 6 bases and 3 bases, with 23 bases remaining between them. CDR1 and CDR2 (germline): KGHSH, LQKENI. For the CDR3, the DNA is TGTGCCAGCTCTCCCTCCAACGCGGGGGCTAAGGACTATGGCTACACCTTC. As protein: CASSPSNAGAKDYGYTF.

The chain uses TRBV7-6 and TRBJ2-3; 14 nucleotides align to TRBD2. The CDR3 runs 18 residues. The V gene end was trimmed by 5 bases and the J gene end by 6 bases; junction bases not matched to a gene: 13. In germline, CDR1 is SGHVS, CDR2 FNYEAQ. CDR3 DNA sequence: TGTGCCAGCAGCGGAGGACTGACTAGCGGGAGGGCCCAGGATACGCAGTATTTT. Protein sequence: CASSGGLTSGRAQDTQYF.

This clonotype was seen repeatedly, ten times or more. This rearrangement joins TRBV30 to TRBJ1-3, with D tentatively TRBD1 (5 bases). The CDR3 extends over 13 amino acids. Germline V CDR1 and CDR2: GTSNPN, SVGIG (reference sequence). The V end lost 2 bases, the J end lost 10 bases, and 15 bases lay between the germline ends. CDR3 region: CAWSRGLGGTIYF. In DNA form, the CDR3 reads TGTGCCTGGAGTAGAGGTTTGGGGGGGACCATATATTTT.

The chain carries TRBV20-1 and TRBJ2-1, with 7 bases aligning to TRBD2. Germline loops: CDR1 DFQATT, CDR2 SNEGSKA (reference sequence). This CDR3 has 15 residues. The junction had 4 bases not matched to a gene; V was cut back by 0 bases and J by 2 bases. This CDR3 is CSARDLGRAYNEQFF. The CDR3 region has the DNA TGCAGTGCTAGAGATCTAGGGAGGGCCTACAATGAGCAGTTCTTC.

Many counts were recorded for this clonotype. This chain connects TRBV19 to TRBJ2-7; TRBD2 agrees at 7 bases. Trimming removed 7 bases from V and 3 bases from J; junction bases left unmatched: 6. Germline V gives CDR1 LNHDA, CDR2 SQIVND (reference sequence). This CDR3 comprises 13 residues. The CDR3 DNA reads TGTGCCAGTATCCGGGAGGCGGACTACGAGCAGTACTTC. Translation: CASIREADYEQYF.

The V call is TRBV6-5, the J call TRBJ2-1; TRBD2 matches at 7 bases. V trimming: 3 bases; J trimming: 8 bases; junction bases outside the gene matches: 10. This CDR3 is 15 amino acids long. The V gene's germline CDR1 is MNHEY and CDR2 SVGAGI. As DNA, the CDR3 is TGTGCCAGCAGTTATAAGGGAGGGCCTAACGATGAGCAGTTCTTC. This encodes CASSYKGGPNDEQFF.

The chain employs TRBV10-3 and TRBJ2-7; maybe TRBD2 (7 bases). Per germline, CDR1 ENHRY and CDR2 SYGVKD. The CDR3 loop spans 15 amino acids. Trimming removed 6 bases at V and 4 bases at J, with 19 bases between. CDR3 nucleotide sequence: TGTGCCATCAGCCGGGGGGCGGGAGAAGGATACGAGCAGTACTTC. It yields the protein CAISRGAGEGYEQYF.

This clonotype was seen more than once but under ten times. The chain is built from TRBV4-3 and TRBJ2-4, with D maybe TRBD2 (6 bases). The length of the CDR3 is 14 residues. Between the trimmed V and J ends, which lost 1 base and 8 bases, there was a span of 12 bases. Germline CDR1 and CDR2: LGHNA and YSLEER. CDR3 protein: CASSQGRGMDIQYF. The DNA of the CDR3 is TGCGCCAGCAGCCAAGGTCGCGGGATGGACATTCAGTACTTC.

The V and J genes are TRBV19 and TRBJ2-5, with 9 bases fitting TRBD1. Germline lookup yields CDR1 LNHDA and CDR2 SQIVND (reference sequence). V gave up 3 bases and J gave up 0 bases; unmatched junction bases: 5. There are 16 residues in the CDR3. For the CDR3, the DNA is TGTGCCAGTAGTATGTCGAACAGGGGGCACCAAGAGACCCAGTACTTC. Its translation: CASSMSNRGHQETQYF.

This clonotype was counted at least ten times. This chain links TRBV2 with TRBJ1-1; 10 nucleotides agree with TRBD1. Germline-derived CDR1 and CDR2 are SNHLY and FYNNEI. The CDR3 loop spans 15 amino acids. J lost 4 bases, V lost 4 bases, and 6 bases had no gene match. In DNA, the CDR3 is TGTGCCAGCAGTGGATGGGACAGGGGATCCACTGAAGCTTTCTTT. This sequence encodes CASSGWDRGSTEAFF.

In its sample, this clonotype was seen many times. The chain is built from TRBV12-3 or TRBV12-4 and TRBJ2-2; D unresolved. The CDR3 runs 11 residues. Between the trimmed V and J ends, which lost 5 bases and 4 bases, there was a span of 2 bases. The CDR3 reads CASSVTGELFF. DNA for the CDR3: TGTGCCAGCAGTGTCACCGGGGAGCTGTTTTTT.

This clonotype was seen repeatedly, ten times or more. The rearrangement joins TRBV20-1 to TRBJ2-1, with 12 nucleotides matching TRBD2. Germline values: CDR1 DFQATT, CDR2 SNEGSKA (reference sequence). Trimming removed 1 base from V and 2 bases from J; junction bases left unmatched: 3. This CDR3 has 16 residues. Here the CDR3 DNA reads TGCAGTGCTAGAGGGCCTAGCGGGAGGGCCTACAATGAGCAGTTCTTC. It specifies CSARGPSGRAYNEQFF.

This clonotype showed up just a few times. V and J are TRBV20-1 and TRBJ2-4; no clear D. The CDR3 length is 13 residues. The V and J ends lost 7 bases and 0 bases respectively, with 10 bases between them. Germline values: CDR1 DFQATT, CDR2 SNEGSKA (reference sequence). The CDR3 here is CSVAGVAKNIQYF. CDR3 sequence (DNA): TGCAGTGTAGCAGGAGTAGCCAAAAACATTCAGTACTTC.

This clonotype was observed at least ten times. The CDR3 spells CASSALAGVRNEQFF. The DNA for the CDR3 is TGTGCCAGCAGCGCCCTAGCGGGAGTTAGGAATGAGCAGTTCTTC. V usage is TRBV7-2 and J usage is TRBJ2-1, with TRBD2 matching 10 bases. The V gene's germline CDR1 is SGHTA and CDR2 FQGNSA. Trimming at V came to 5 bases and at J to 7 bases, leaving 8 bases not matched to a gene. The CDR3 runs 15 residues.

This clonotype was counted once. V gene TRBV12-3 or TRBV12-4 combines with J gene TRBJ1-1; unclear D gene. This CDR3 spans 13 amino acids. V was pared by 6 bases and J by 0 bases, with 8 bases between. CDR3 residues: CASSGRMNTEAFF. The CDR3 bases are TGTGCCAGCAGCGGACGGATGAACACTGAAGCTTTCTTT.

This clonotype was counted only a few times. CDR3 amino acids: CASSLEQGIYGYTF. The DNA for the CDR3 is TGTGCCAGCAGCTTGGAACAGGGAATCTATGGCTACACCTTC. The rearrangement links TRBV7-9 to TRBJ1-2; the D gene is possibly TRBD1 (6 bases). CDR1 and CDR2 from the germline V gene are SEHNR and FQNEAQ (reference sequence). The ends were cut back, 3 bases at V and 4 bases at J, with 12 bases in the middle. The CDR3 covers 14 residues.

V usage is TRBV12-3 or TRBV12-4 and J usage is TRBJ2-1; 7 nucleotides match TRBD2. With V trimmed by 3 bases and J by 0 bases, 5 bases remained unmatched. The CDR3 consists of 16 residues. The CDR3 protein is CASSFPGLVSYNEQFF. In nucleotides, the CDR3 is TGTGCCAGCAGTTTCCCCGGACTAGTCTCCTACAATGAGCAGTTCTTC.

This chain uses TRBV6-1 with TRBJ1-5; 7 bases match TRBD1. V shed 11 bases, J shed 0 bases, and the junction held 7 bases outside the gene matches. Germline V gives CDR1 MNHNS, CDR2 SASEGT. CDR3 length equals 14 residues. The CDR3 DNA is TGTGCCTGCGACAGGGCCATTAGCAATCAGCCCCAGCATTTT. Translated, it gives CACDRAISNQPQHF.

This clonotype was observed many times. CDR3 nucleotide sequence: TGCGCCAGCAGCCAAGAGAATAGCGGGGCTTACAATGAGCAGTTCTTC. Translation: CASSQENSGAYNEQFF. V is TRBV4-1 and J is TRBJ2-1; TRBD2 matches 8 bases. V shed 0 bases, J shed 4 bases, and the junction held 5 bases outside the gene matches. The CDR3 is made up of 16 amino acids. Germline V lookup: CDR1 MGHRA, CDR2 YSYEKL.

V usage is TRBV5-1 and J usage is TRBJ2-1; 7 bases fit TRBD2. The V gene's germline CDR1 is SGHRS and CDR2 YFSETQ. CDR3 length: 17 residues. V lost 4 bases and J lost 0; bases outside the gene matches: 10. The CDR3 sequence: CASSLSLAVSSYNEQFF. Here the CDR3 DNA reads TGCGCCAGCAGCCTATCCCTAGCGGTGAGCTCCTACAATGAGCAGTTCTTC. Looking up the rest from reference TRBV5-1 and TRBJ2-1 gives the full variable domain: KAGVTQTPRYLIKTRGQQVTLSCSPISGHRSVSWYQQTPGQGLQFLFEYFSETQRNKGNFPGRFSGRQFSNSRSEMNVSTLELGDSALYLCASSLSLAVSSYNEQFFGPGTRLTVL.

Comments on this clonotype: At one boundary the junction diverges from the germline segment, which might be a read error. CDR3 in amino acids: CASSKRDYQGTEAFF. CDR3 in DNA: TGTGCCAGCAGTAAGCGGGACTATCAGGGCACTGAAGCCTTCTTT. The chain uses TRBV12-3 or TRBV12-4 and TRBJ1-1, with TRBD1 as a possible D gene (5 bases). The CDR3 extends over 15 amino acids.

This clonotype was observed a few times. The chain couples TRBV29-1 to TRBJ2-1, with 8 bases matching TRBD1. CDR1 is SQVTM, CDR2 ANQGSEA, per germline. V trimming: 8 bases; J trimming: 2 bases; junction bases outside the gene matches: 8. The CDR3 contains 14 residues. The CDR3 is CSPPQGATYNEQFF. CDR3 bases: TGCAGCCCCCCTCAGGGGGCCACCTACAATGAGCAGTTCTTC.

This chain joins TRBV6-1 and TRBJ2-7; possibly TRBD1 for D (6 bases). V was trimmed by 6 bases and J by 4 bases, leaving 16 bases between them. In germline, CDR1 is MNHNS, CDR2 SASEGT. CDR3 length: 14 residues. This CDR3 is CASSPRTDRYEQYF. Written as DNA, the CDR3 is TGTGCCAGCAGCCCCAGGACAGACCGGTACGAGCAGTACTTC.

The chain carries TRBV7-6 and TRBJ2-1, with D hard to call. The CDR3 consists of 12 residues. V lost 5 bases to trimming and J lost 7 bases, with 9 bases between them. The germline gives CDR1 SGHVS, CDR2 FNYEAQ. This CDR3 reads CASSDRKNEQFF. Written as DNA, the CDR3 is TGTGCCAGCAGCGATCGAAAGAATGAGCAGTTCTTC.

The chain uses TRBV29-1 and TRBJ2-2, with 7 bases matching TRBD1. CDR1 is SQVTM, CDR2 ANQGSEA, per germline. The CDR3 is made up of 16 amino acids. V shed 0 bases and J 6 bases; nucleotides not matched to a gene: 10. The CDR3 DNA sequence: TGCAGCGTTGAAGATCCTGGGACAGAGGACCCCGGGGAGCTGTTTTTT. Its protein product is CSVEDPGTEDPGELFF.

This clonotype is medium-sized in the sample. The chain is built from TRBV6-5 and TRBJ2-7; TRBD1 agrees at 7 bases. Looked up from germline, CDR1 is MNHEY and CDR2 is SVGAGI. V lost 4 bases to trimming and J lost 2 bases; unmatched junction nucleotides: 11. The CDR3 is made up of 16 amino acids. This CDR3 reads CASSLDPGTAAYEQYF. Here the CDR3 DNA reads TGTGCCAGCAGTTTGGATCCCGGGACAGCAGCCTACGAGCAGTACTTC.